This passage covers 13 T cell receptor beta chains from one sample sequenced in a study of cytomegalovirus exposure and HLA in healthy donors. The study ran its PCR with 60 Vbeta and 13 Jbeta primers. Method: immunoSEQ multiplex PCR; TCRdb's copy keeps in-frame clones and lacks some. The profile shows around 130,000 clones, approximately 80% of them singletons. Sequenced: PBMCs. Receptor source: a woman aged 40 to 50 in good health and CMV-seronegative.

The chain employs TRBV19 and TRBJ2-7; D may be TRBD1 (8 bases). The germline gives CDR1 LNHDA, CDR2 SQIVND (reference sequence). Trimming removed 2 bases at V and 3 bases at J, with 14 bases between. CDR3 length: 15 amino acids. The DNA of the CDR3 is TGTGCCAGTAGTATAAATACAGGGGGGGACTACGAGCAGTACTTC. Translating it yields CASSINTGGDYEQYF.

The chain is built from TRBV19 and TRBJ2-2, with D perhaps matching TRBD2 (5 bases). Trimming stripped 8 bases from V and 2 bases from J, with 15 bases between. The CDR3 length is 15 residues. Germline assignment: CDR1 LNHDA and CDR2 SQIVND (reference sequence). CDR3 nucleotide sequence: TGTGCCAGTCTAAACCCGGGATTCAACACCGGGGAGCTGTTTTTT. This translates into CASLNPGFNTGELFF.

This clone was seen just once. This chain uses TRBV5-1 with TRBJ1-2; D not certain. Trimming took off 5 bases at V and 0 bases at J, with 11 bases between the two ends. This CDR3 comprises 14 residues. Looked up from germline, CDR1 is SGHRS and CDR2 is YFSETQ. The CDR3 is CASSSSGTNYGYTF. The CDR3, as DNA: TGCGCCAGCAGTTCCAGCGGAACTAACTATGGCTACACCTTC.

This rearrangement joins TRBV19 to TRBJ1-1, with D tentatively TRBD1 (5 bases). There are 13 residues in the CDR3. V gave up 6 bases and J gave up 1 base, with 9 bases separating them. From germline, CDR1 is LNHDA and CDR2 SQIVND (reference sequence). This CDR3 reads CASRPTANTEAFF. CDR3 DNA: TGTGCCAGTAGGCCGACAGCGAACACTGAAGCTTTCTTT.

The gene calls are TRBV25-1 and TRBJ2-7; tentative D call: TRBD2 (5 bases). CDR3 length: 15 residues. Germline V gene sequence: CDR1 MGHDK, CDR2 SYGVNS. Deletions cut 2 bases from V and 5 bases from J, with 16 bases between. CDR3: CASSEQLGALNEQYF. The DNA of the CDR3 is TGTGCCAGCAGTGAACAACTAGGCGCTTTGAACGAGCAGTACTTC.

V gene TRBV28 combines with J gene TRBJ2-3; 11 nucleotides align to TRBD2. The CDR3 is 15 residues long. V trimming: 6 bases; J trimming: 2 bases; junction bases outside the gene matches: 4. Germline CDR1 and CDR2: MDHEN and SYDVKM. The CDR3 loop is CASRTGLADTDTQYF. In DNA, the CDR3 is TGTGCCAGCAGAACGGGACTAGCGGACACAGATACGCAGTATTTT.

The chain is built from TRBV7-3 and TRBJ2-1; 8 bases are shared with TRBD1. CDR3 length: 15 amino acids. From germline, CDR1 is SGHTA and CDR2 FQGTGA. V shed 6 bases and J 5 bases; nucleotides not matched to a gene: 9. CDR3 nucleotide sequence: TGTGCCAGCAGTTACGGACAGGGCCGGGACAATGAGCAGTTCTTC. Amino acids: CASSYGQGRDNEQFF.

Regarding this clone: An end of the junction differs from the germline gene, which may be a read error. The chain has TRBV7-9 and TRBJ1-5, with D unresolved. The CDR3 loop spans 12 amino acids. Germline V gene data show CDR1 as SEHNR and CDR2 as FQNEAQ (reference sequence). CDR3 amino acids: CSSSSSDQPQHF. DNA for the CDR3: TGTTCCAGCAGCTCCTCAGATCAGCCCCAGCATTTT.

V is TRBV27 and J is TRBJ2-1; 14 nucleotides line up with TRBD2. The CDR3 contains 17 residues. Trimming cost V 5 bases and J 4 bases; bases outside gene matches: 7. The V gene's germline CDR1 is MNHEY and CDR2 SMNVEV (reference sequence). The CDR3 DNA follows: TGTGCCAGCAGTCGCCGACTAGCGGGAGGGGTATACAATGAGCAGTTCTTC. Its protein product is CASSRRLAGGVYNEQFF.

This clone has only one observation. J is TRBJ2-7 and V is TRBV29-1; D perhaps matches TRBD1 (5 bases). V lost 2 bases to trimming and J lost 4 bases, with 12 bases between them. Germline V lookup: CDR1 SQVTM, CDR2 ANQGSEA. CDR3 length: 13 residues. The CDR3 bases are TGCAGCGTTGAAACAGGCATGGGGTACGAGCAGTACTTC. This translates into CSVETGMGYEQYF.

The rearrangement links TRBV9 to TRBJ1-5, with D unresolved. The V gene lost 0 bases and the J gene lost 5 bases, with 15 bases spanning the gap. This CDR3 is 16 amino acids long. Germline V CDR1 and CDR2: SGDLS, YYNGEE. CDR3 loop: CASSVGSGLGYQPQHF. As DNA, the CDR3 is TGTGCCAGCAGCGTAGGTTCGGGTCTCGGATATCAGCCCCAGCATTTT. Drawing the rest from reference TRBV9 and TRBJ1-5, the complete variable domain is DSGVTQTPKHLITATGQRVTLRCSPRSGDLSVYWYQQSLDQGLQFLIQYYNGEERAKGNILERFSAQQFPDLHSELNLSSLELGDSALYFCASSVGSGLGYQPQHFGDGTRLSIL.

The chain recombines TRBV7-6 with TRBJ2-6; no definite D call. CDR1 SGHVS and CDR2 FNYEAQ come from the germline V gene. V was trimmed by 2 bases and J by 2 bases, leaving 4 bases between them. The CDR3 has 14 amino acids. DNA of the CDR3: TGTGCCAGCAGCTTATACACTGGGGCCAACGTCCTGACTTTC. Its protein product is CASSLYTGANVLTF.

The chain combines TRBV5-1 with TRBJ2-4, with D possibly being TRBD1 (8 bases). Per the germline V gene, CDR1 is SGHRS and CDR2 is YFSETQ. V was clipped by 1 base and J by 3 bases, with 14 bases between them. CDR3 length: 16 residues. The CDR3 protein is CASSLPTGGGKNIQYF. The CDR3 DNA follows: TGCGCCAGCAGCTTGCCCACAGGGGGGGGCAAAAACATTCAGTACTTC.